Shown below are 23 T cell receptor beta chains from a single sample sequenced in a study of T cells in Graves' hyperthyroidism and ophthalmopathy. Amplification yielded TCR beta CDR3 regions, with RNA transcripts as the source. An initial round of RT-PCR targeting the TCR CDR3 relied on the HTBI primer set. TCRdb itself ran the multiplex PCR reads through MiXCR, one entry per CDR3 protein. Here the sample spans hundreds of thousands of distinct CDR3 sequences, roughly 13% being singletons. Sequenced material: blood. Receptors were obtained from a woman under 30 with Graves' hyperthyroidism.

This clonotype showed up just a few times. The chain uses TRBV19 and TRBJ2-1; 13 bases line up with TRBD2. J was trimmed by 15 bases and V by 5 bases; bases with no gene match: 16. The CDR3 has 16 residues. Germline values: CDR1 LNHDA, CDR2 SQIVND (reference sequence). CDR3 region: CASSEGSTSGRIPRFF. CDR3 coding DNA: TGTGCCAGTAGTGAGGGTTCGACTAGCGGGAGGATTCCTCGGTTCTTC.

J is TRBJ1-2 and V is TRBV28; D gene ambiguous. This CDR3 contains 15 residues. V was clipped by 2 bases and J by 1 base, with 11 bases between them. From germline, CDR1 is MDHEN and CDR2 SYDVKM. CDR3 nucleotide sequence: TGTGCCAGCAGTTTACGAGCCGGGGTTAACTATGGCTACACCTTC. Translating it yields CASSLRAGVNYGYTF.

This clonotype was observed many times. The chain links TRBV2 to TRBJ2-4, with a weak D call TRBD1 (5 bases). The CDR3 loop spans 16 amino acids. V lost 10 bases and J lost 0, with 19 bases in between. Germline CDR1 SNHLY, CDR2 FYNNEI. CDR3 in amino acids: CATSDGAGLAKNIQYF. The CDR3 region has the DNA TGTGCCACCTCTGATGGGGCAGGGCTAGCCAAAAACATTCAGTACTTC.

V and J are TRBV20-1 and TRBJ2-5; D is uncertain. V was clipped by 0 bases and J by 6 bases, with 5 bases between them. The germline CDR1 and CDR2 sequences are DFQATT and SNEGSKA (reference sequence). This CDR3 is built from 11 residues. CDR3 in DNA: TGCAGTGCTAGAGATCAAAAGACCCAGTACTTC. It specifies CSARDQKTQYF.

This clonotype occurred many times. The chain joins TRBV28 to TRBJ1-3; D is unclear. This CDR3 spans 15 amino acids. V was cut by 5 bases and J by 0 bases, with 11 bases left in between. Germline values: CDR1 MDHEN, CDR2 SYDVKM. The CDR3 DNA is TGTGCCAGCAGTCCTAGACCGATCTCTGGAAACACCATATATTTT. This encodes CASSPRPISGNTIYF.

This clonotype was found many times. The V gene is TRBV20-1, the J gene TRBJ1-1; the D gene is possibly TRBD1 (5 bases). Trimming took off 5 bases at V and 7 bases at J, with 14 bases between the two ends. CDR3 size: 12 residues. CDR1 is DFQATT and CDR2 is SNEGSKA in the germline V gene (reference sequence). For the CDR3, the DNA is TGCAGTGCTGCTCCCCCAACAGGTGAAGCTTTCTTT. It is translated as CSAAPPTGEAFF.

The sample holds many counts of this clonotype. CDR3: CASSLVYGSNTGELFF. The CDR3 DNA follows: TGTGCCAGCAGCTTAGTCTACGGTTCGAACACCGGGGAGCTGTTTTTT. This chain joins TRBV7-2 and TRBJ2-2; D not certain. Trimming took off 1 base at V and 0 bases at J, with 9 bases between the two ends. From germline, CDR1 is SGHTA and CDR2 FQGNSA. The CDR3 is made up of 16 amino acids. The complete variable domain, with remaining parts taken from reference TRBV7-2 and TRBJ2-2, reads GAGVSQSPSNKVTEKGKDVELRCDPISGHTALYWYRQSLGQGLEFLIYFQGNSAPDKSGLPSDRFSAERTGGSVSTLTIQRTQQEDSAVYLCASSLVYGSNTGELFFGEGSRLTVL.

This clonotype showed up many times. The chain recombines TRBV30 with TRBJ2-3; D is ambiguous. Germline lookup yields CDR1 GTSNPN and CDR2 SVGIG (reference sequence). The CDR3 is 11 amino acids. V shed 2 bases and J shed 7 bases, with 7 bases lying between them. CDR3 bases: TGTGCCTGGAGTTCCGTGCATACGCAGTATTTT. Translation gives CAWSSVHTQYF.

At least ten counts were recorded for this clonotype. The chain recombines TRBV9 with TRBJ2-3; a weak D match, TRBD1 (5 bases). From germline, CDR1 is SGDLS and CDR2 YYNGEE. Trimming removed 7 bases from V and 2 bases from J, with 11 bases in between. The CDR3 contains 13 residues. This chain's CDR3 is CASQGELTDTQYF. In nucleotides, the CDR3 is TGTGCCAGCCAGGGTGAGCTCACAGATACGCAGTATTTT.

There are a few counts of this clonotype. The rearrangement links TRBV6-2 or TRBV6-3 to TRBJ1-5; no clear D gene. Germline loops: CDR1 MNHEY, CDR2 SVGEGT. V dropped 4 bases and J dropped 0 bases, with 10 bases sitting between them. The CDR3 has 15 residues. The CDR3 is CASSSDKDSNQPQHF. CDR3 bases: TGTGCCAGCAGTTCCGACAAGGATAGCAATCAGCCCCAGCATTTT.

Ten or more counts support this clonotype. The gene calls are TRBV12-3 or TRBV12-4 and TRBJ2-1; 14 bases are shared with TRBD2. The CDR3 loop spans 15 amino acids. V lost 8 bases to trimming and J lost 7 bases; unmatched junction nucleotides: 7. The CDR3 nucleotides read TGTGCCAGCTGCTCCGGGACTAGCGGGAGAAATGAGCAGTTCTTC. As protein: CASCSGTSGRNEQFF.

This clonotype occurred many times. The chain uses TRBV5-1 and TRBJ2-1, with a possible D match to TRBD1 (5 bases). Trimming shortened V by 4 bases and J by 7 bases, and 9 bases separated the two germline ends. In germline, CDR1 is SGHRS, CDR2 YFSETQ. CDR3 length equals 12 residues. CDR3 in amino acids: CASSTSGNEQFF. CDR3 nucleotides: TGCGCCAGCAGCACCTCAGGGAATGAGCAGTTCTTC.

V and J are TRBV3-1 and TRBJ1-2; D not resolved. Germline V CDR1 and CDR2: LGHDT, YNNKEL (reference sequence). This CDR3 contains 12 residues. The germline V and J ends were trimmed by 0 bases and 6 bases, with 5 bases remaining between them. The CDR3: CASSQDPDGYTF. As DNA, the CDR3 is TGTGCCAGCAGCCAAGATCCTGATGGCTACACCTTC.

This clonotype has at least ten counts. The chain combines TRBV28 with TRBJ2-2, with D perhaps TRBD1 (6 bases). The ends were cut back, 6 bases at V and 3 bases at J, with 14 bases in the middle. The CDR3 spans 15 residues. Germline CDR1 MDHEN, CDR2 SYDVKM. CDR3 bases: TGTGCCAGCAGCACCCCGGACAGATACACCGGGGAGCTGTTTTTT. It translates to CASSTPDRYTGELFF.

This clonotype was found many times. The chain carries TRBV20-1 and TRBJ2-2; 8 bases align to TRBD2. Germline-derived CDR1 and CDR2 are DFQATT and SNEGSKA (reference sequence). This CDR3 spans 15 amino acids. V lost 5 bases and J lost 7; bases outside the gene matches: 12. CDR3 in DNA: TGCAGTGCTCCAACGGGGGGGGGGGCAAGCGGGGAGCTGTTTTTT. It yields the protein CSAPTGGGASGELFF.

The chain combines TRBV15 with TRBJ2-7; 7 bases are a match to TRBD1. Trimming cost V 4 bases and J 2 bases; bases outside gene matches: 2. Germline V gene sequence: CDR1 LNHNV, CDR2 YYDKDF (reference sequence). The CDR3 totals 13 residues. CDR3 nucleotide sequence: TGTGCCACCAGCATTGACAGGGCCTACGAGCAGTACTTC. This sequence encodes CATSIDRAYEQYF.

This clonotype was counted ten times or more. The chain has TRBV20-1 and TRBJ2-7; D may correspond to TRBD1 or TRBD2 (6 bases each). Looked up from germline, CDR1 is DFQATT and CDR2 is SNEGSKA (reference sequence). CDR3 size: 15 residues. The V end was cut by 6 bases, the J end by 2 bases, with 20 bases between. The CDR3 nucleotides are TGCAGTGCCCGGCCGGGGGACAATCTCACCTACGAGCAGTACTTC. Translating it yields CSARPGDNLTYEQYF.

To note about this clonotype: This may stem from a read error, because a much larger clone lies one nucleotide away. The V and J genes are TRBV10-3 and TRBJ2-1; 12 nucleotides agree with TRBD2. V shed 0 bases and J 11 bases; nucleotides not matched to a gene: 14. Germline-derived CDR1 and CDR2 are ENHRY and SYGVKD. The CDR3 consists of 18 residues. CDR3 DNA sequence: TGTGCCATCAGTGAGTCCTGGTCTAGCGGGAGGGCAAGTAATAAGCAGTTCTTC. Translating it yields CAISESWSSGRASNKQFF.

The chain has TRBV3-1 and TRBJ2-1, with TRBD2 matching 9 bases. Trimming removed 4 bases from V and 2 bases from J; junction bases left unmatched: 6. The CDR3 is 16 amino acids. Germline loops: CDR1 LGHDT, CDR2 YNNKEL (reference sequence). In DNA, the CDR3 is TGTGCCAGCAGCCTAGTAGCGGGGGCACCCTACAATGAGCAGTTCTTC. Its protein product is CASSLVAGAPYNEQFF.

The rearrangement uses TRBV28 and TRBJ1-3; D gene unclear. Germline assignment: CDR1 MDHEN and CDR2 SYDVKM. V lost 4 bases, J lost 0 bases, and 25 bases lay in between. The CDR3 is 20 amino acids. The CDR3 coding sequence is TGTGCCAGCAGTTCCCTCGTGCTAAAAGCCCGGGGTAGCTCTGGAAACACCATATATTTT. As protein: CASSSLVLKARGSSGNTIYF.

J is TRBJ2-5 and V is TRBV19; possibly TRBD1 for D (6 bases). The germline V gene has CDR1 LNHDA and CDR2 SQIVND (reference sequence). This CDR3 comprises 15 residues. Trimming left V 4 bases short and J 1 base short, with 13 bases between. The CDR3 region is CASSRGQGSQETQYF. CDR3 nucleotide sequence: TGTGCCAGTAGTAGGGGGCAGGGGTCCCAAGAGACCCAGTACTTC.

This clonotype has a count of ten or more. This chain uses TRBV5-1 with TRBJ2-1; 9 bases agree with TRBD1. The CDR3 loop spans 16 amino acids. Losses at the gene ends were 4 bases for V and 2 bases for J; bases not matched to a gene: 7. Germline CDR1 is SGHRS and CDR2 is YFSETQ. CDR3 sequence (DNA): TGCGCCAGCAGCATAGGACAGGGGTATACCTACAATGAGCAGTTCTTC. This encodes CASSIGQGYTYNEQFF.

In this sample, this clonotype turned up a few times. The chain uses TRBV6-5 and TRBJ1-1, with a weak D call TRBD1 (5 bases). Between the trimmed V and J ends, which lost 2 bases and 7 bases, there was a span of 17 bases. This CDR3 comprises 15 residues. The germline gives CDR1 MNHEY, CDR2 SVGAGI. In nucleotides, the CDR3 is TGTGCCAGCAGTTACCAAGGGACTGGGGACTTTGAAGCTTTCTTT. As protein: CASSYQGTGDFEAFF.